A single T cell receptor (beta chain) is shown here with its context. The authors ran a second PCR of about 7 to 11 cycles using a sample-barcoded 5' primer and a J-beta primer mix. TCRdb reanalysed the 5' RACE reads using MiXCR and keeps one entry per CDR3 protein. The repertoire holds about 1.6 million distinct CDR3 sequences, with around 35% as singletons. The data belong to a study of blood T cells in healthy people across ages. This receptor was identified in a woman younger than 45 in good health. Sequences were obtained from blood.

CDR3 region: CSVEGPTPRAFF. The CDR3 DNA is TGCAGCGTTGAGGGACCGACCCCGAGGGCTTTCTTT. The V and J genes are TRBV29-1 and TRBJ1-1; possible D gene TRBD1, 5 bases. V lost 3 bases and J 11 bases, leaving 16 bases between the germline ends. The CDR3 is made up of 12 amino acids. Germline V gene sequence: CDR1 SQVTM, CDR2 ANQGSEA.